This T cell receptor (beta chain) is drawn from a study of T cell changes during pregnancy in multiple sclerosis. Assay: immunoSEQ multiplex PCR; the TCRdb copy retains only in-frame clones and omits some. The data contain roughly 90,000 clones, 85% to 95% of them seen just once; the ten biggest clones take up approximately 4.7%. V lost 4 bases to trimming and J lost 6 bases; unmatched junction nucleotides: 3. The CDR3 is made up of 13 amino acids. Germline CDR1 SNHLY, CDR2 FYNNEI. The genes are TRBV2 and TRBJ2-3; 8 bases agree with TRBD2. This sample comprised peripheral blood, obtained in the first trimester of pregnancy. This sequence originates from a female donor with multiple sclerosis, enrolled in a pregnancy study. The CDR3 is CASSAGGADTQYF. In nucleotides, the CDR3 is TGTGCCAGCAGTGCCGGGGGGGCGGATACGCAGTATTTT.